Listed here are 8 T cell receptor beta chains from one sample, sequenced in a study of blood T cell repertoires in COVID-19. Repertoires were generated with immunoSEQ multiplex PCR, while TCRdb's copy carries only in-frame clones and drops some. The profile covers around 250,000 clones, with 85% to 90% appearing a single time and 7.1% taken by the ten largest. Sequencing used peripheral blood. These receptors all come from a woman aged 70-85 years with active or convalescent COVID-19.

Here the CDR3 reads CASSPREELFF. The CDR3 bases are TGTGCCAGCTCCCCGCGGGAGGAGCTGTTTTTT. The V gene is TRBV18, the J gene TRBJ2-2, with a possible D match to TRBD2 (6 bases). Germline V gives CDR1 KGHSH, CDR2 LQKENI. V gave up 6 bases and J gave up 10 bases, with 9 bases separating them. CDR3 size: 11 residues.

The gene calls are TRBV11-2 and TRBJ1-2, with a possible D match to TRBD1 (6 bases). CDR1 SGHAT and CDR2 FQNNGV come from the germline V gene. The CDR3 is made up of 13 amino acids. Trimming left V 2 bases short and J 6 bases short, with 10 bases between. In DNA form, the CDR3 reads TGTGCCAGCAGCTTAATCGAGGGGGATGGCTACACCTTC. It encodes CASSLIEGDGYTF. Based on the CDR3 plus reference TRBV11-2 and TRBJ1-2, the full variable domain is EAGVAQSPRYKIIEKRQSVAFWCNPISGHATLYWYQQILGQGPKLLIQFQNNGVVDDSQLPKDRFSAERLKGVDSTLKIQPAKLEDSAVYLCASSLIEGDGYTFGSGTRLTVV.

The chain uses TRBV27 and TRBJ2-2, with 9 bases that match TRBD1. The CDR3 covers 16 residues. The ends lost 1 base at V and 6 bases at J; junction bases unmatched: 6. Germline CDR1 is MNHEY and CDR2 is SMNVEV (reference sequence). CDR3 in amino acids: CASSLWGTGSAGELFF. The CDR3, as DNA: TGTGCCAGCAGTTTATGGGGGACAGGGTCGGCCGGGGAGCTGTTTTTT.

The chain couples TRBV10-3 to TRBJ2-5; D is ambiguous. The CDR3 length is 15 residues. Trimming took 0 bases from V and 5 from J, leaving 13 bases between them. CDR1 is ENHRY and CDR2 is SYGVKD in the germline V gene. DNA for the CDR3: TGTGCCATCAGTGAGTCTGGTATTGTAACTGAGACCCAGTACTTC. Translation gives CAISESGIVTETQYF.

V gene TRBV10-2 combines with J gene TRBJ2-7, with TRBD1 as a possible D gene (6 bases). V was pared by 6 bases and J by 4 bases, with 13 bases between. The CDR3 is 13 amino acids. The V gene's germline CDR1 is WSHSY and CDR2 SAAADI. The CDR3 region is CASSDRPGYEQYF. In DNA, the CDR3 is TGCGCCAGCAGCGACAGGCCAGGATACGAGCAGTACTTC.

This chain uses TRBV29-1 with TRBJ1-2, with 8 bases fitting TRBD1. Germline V CDR1 and CDR2: SQVTM, ANQGSEA. The CDR3 contains 14 residues. V trimming: 7 bases; J trimming: 8 bases; junction bases outside the gene matches: 15. Written as DNA, the CDR3 is TGCAGCGCCACACCTAGGGGACAGGCAATGGGCTACACCTTC. As protein: CSATPRGQAMGYTF.

The CDR3 DNA sequence: TGTGCCAGCAGCTTTAGCTCAGGGTTAGCTGAAGCTTTCTTT. Translation gives CASSFSSGLAEAFF. The chain has TRBV6-2 or TRBV6-3 and TRBJ1-1, with D possibly being TRBD1 (5 bases). V shed 6 bases and J shed 6 bases, with 17 bases lying between them. Germline loops: CDR1 MNHEY, CDR2 SVGEGT. This CDR3 contains 14 residues.

The gene calls are TRBV5-8 and TRBJ1-2; 12 nucleotides match TRBD1. The CDR3 length is 20 residues. With V trimmed by 4 bases and J by 1 base, 17 bases remained unmatched. The germline V gene encodes CDR1 SGHTS and CDR2 YDEGEE. The CDR3 DNA reads TGTGCCAGCAGCGCGTCCCGGGACAGGGGGCGATGGTTAATTAACTATGGCTACACCTTC. It translates to CASSASRDRGRWLINYGYTF.